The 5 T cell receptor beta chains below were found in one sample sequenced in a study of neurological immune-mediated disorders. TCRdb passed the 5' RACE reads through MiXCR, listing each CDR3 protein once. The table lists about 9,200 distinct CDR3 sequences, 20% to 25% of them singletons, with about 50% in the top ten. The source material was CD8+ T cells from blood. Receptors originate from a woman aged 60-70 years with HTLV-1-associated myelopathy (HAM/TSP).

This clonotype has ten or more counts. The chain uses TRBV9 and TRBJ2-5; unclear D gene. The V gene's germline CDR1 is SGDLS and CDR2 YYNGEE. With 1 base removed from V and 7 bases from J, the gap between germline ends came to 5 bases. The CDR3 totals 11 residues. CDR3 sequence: CASSVTRTQYF. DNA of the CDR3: TGTGCCAGCAGCGTAACGCGGACCCAGTACTTC. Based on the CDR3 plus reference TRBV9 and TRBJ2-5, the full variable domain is DSGVTQTPKHLITATGQRVTLRCSPRSGDLSVYWYQQSLDQGLQFLIQYYNGEERAKGNILERFSAQQFPDLHSELNLSSLELGDSALYFCASSVTRTQYFGPGTRLLVL.

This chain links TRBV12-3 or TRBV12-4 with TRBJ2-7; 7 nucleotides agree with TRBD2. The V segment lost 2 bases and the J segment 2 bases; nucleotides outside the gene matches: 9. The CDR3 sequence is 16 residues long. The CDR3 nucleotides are TGTGCCAGCAGTTTAAGGGAGGGCAGGCGGACCTACGAGCAGTACTTC. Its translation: CASSLREGRRTYEQYF.

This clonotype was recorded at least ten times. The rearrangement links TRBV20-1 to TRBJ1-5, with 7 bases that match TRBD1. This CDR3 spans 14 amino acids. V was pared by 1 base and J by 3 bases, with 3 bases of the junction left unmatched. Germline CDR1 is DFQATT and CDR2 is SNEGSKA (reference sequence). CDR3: CSARVGGPNQPQHF. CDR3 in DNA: TGCAGTGCTAGAGTAGGGGGCCCCAATCAGCCCCAGCATTTT.

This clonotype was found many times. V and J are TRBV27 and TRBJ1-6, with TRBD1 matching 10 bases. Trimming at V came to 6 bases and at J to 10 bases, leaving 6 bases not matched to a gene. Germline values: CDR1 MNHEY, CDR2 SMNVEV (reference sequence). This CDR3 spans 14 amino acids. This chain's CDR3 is CASSLDRGQSPLHF. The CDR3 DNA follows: TGTGCCAGCAGCCTTGACAGGGGGCAATCACCCCTCCACTTT.

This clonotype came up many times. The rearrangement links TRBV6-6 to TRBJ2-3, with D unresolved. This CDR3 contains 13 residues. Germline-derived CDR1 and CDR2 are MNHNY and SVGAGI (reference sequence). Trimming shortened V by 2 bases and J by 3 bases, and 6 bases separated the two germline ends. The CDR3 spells CASSYRETDTQYF. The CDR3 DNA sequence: TGTGCCAGCAGTTACAGAGAAACAGATACGCAGTATTTT.